This paragraph covers one T cell receptor beta chain sequence. The sample comes from a study of T cells expressing NK-cell markers. Overall study context: Sorted CD3+CD56+NKG2C+, CD3+CD56+NKG2C- and CD3+CD56-NKG2C+ T-cell subsets were beta-chain profiled.

Germline assignment: CDR1 SGDLS and CDR2 YYNGEE. CDR3 size: 16 residues. As the method of synthesis, 5'RACE template switching with UMIs yielded TCR beta cDNA. Following a re-call of the 5' RACE reads, TCRdb has one entry per CDR3 protein and lacks DNA. Across roughly 160,000 distinct CDR3 sequences, the top ten clones capture around 21% of the sample. Sequences were obtained from blood T cells: a sorted CD56 or NKG2C T cell subset, CD4+ or CD8+ T cells, or bulk PBMC T cells (not recorded which). The sequence derives from a man between 18 and 69 years old in good health. The gene calls are TRBV9 and TRBJ2-3; no DNA is available, so the TRBD1 call from TCRdb remains unchecked. CDR3 sequence reads: CASSAQGRNWGDTQYF.